The present entry profiles one T cell receptor beta chain with its context. The repertoire was sequenced with immunoSEQ multiplex PCR; TCRdb's copy has only in-frame clones and lacks some. Seen here are around 140,000 clones, around 89% observed once, and the top ten hold around 4.2%. These data come from a study of blood T cell repertoires in COVID-19. Per the germline V gene, CDR1 is LNHNV and CDR2 is YYDKDF (reference sequence). Trimming took off 4 bases at V and 5 bases at J, with 20 bases between the two ends. The CDR3 is made up of 16 amino acids. Sequenced: peripheral blood. The V call is TRBV15, the J call TRBJ2-5; D unresolved. This TCR was recovered from a man aged 60 to 75 with COVID-19, enrolled during active disease. The CDR3 loop reads CATSTHDQARHETQYF. The CDR3 DNA is TGTGCCACCAGCACACACGACCAGGCCAGGCACGAGACCCAGTACTTC.